The 18 T cell receptor beta chains below come from one sample, sequenced in a study of cytomegalovirus exposure and HLA in healthy donors. The PCR employed 60 Vbeta primers together with 13 Jbeta primers. Repertoires were generated with immunoSEQ multiplex PCR, while TCRdb's copy carries only in-frame clones and drops some. Of roughly 140,000 clones in the sample, around 75% were seen once. The sequenced sample consisted of PBMCs. These TCRs come from a human donor in good health.

The chain links TRBV7-2 to TRBJ2-7; 7 nucleotides align to TRBD1. V was pared by 5 bases and J by 0 bases, with 4 bases of the junction left unmatched. The CDR3 extends over 14 amino acids. Germline CDR1 and CDR2: SGHTA and FQGNSA. CDR3 residues: CASSTGTASYEQYF. As DNA, the CDR3 is TGTGCCAGCAGCACCGGGACAGCCTCCTACGAGCAGTACTTC.

This clone appeared a single time. DNA for the CDR3: TGTGCCAGCAGTTTGACAGGGCTCGGCTATGGCTACACCTTC. Translated: CASSLTGLGYGYTF. The V and J genes are TRBV28 and TRBJ1-2; 7 nucleotides line up with TRBD1. Germline CDR1 and CDR2: MDHEN and SYDVKM. V shed 3 bases and J 4 bases; nucleotides not matched to a gene: 5. The CDR3 covers 14 residues.

The chain's CDR3 is CASSLPTSRSSYNEQFF. CDR3 DNA: TGTGCCAGCAGCTTGCCGACTAGCCGGAGCTCCTACAATGAGCAGTTCTTC. The J gene is TRBJ2-1, the V gene TRBV5-4, with TRBD2 matching 7 bases. V lost 1 base and J lost 0; bases outside the gene matches: 7. The germline V gene has CDR1 SGHNT and CDR2 YYREEE (reference sequence). CDR3 size: 17 residues.

This chain uses TRBV5-1 with TRBJ2-7; D may be TRBD2 (6 bases). The germline V and J ends were trimmed by 0 bases and 0 bases, with 10 bases remaining between them. The CDR3 loop spans 15 amino acids. Germline V gene lookup returns CDR1 SGHRS and CDR2 YFSETQ. This CDR3 reads CASSLAGASSYEQYF. The CDR3 nucleotides read TGCGCCAGCAGCTTGGCGGGAGCTAGCTCCTACGAGCAGTACTTC. Full variable domain (outside the CDR3, taken from reference TRBV5-1 and TRBJ2-7): KAGVTQTPRYLIKTRGQQVTLSCSPISGHRSVSWYQQTPGQGLQFLFEYFSETQRNKGNFPGRFSGRQFSNSRSEMNVSTLELGDSALYLCASSLAGASSYEQYFGPGTRLTVT.

This sequence joins TRBV29-1 and TRBJ1-1; D remains ambiguous. V was clipped by 4 bases and J by 0 bases, with 12 bases between them. CDR3 length: 14 residues. Germline V lookup: CDR1 SQVTM, CDR2 ANQGSEA. CDR3: CSVVGMGVNTEAFF. CDR3 bases: TGCAGCGTTGTTGGTATGGGAGTGAACACTGAAGCTTTCTTT. Filled out from reference TRBV29-1 and TRBJ1-1, the complete variable domain reads SAVISQKPSRDICQRGTSLTIQCQVDSQVTMMFWYRQQPGQSLTLIATANQGSEATYESGFVIDKFPISRPNLTFSTLTVSNMSPEDSSIYLCSVVGMGVNTEAFFGQGTRLTVV.

This clone has only a few counts. This chain uses TRBV4-3 with TRBJ2-7, with a weak D call TRBD1 (5 bases). The CDR3 extends over 17 amino acids. Trimming took off 0 bases at V and 6 bases at J, with 21 bases between the two ends. The germline V gene has CDR1 LGHNA and CDR2 YSLEER. In DNA form, the CDR3 reads TGCGCCAGCAGCCAAGATGTGGTGGGGCGGTTCGGGTCCGAGCAGTACTTC. As protein: CASSQDVVGRFGSEQYF.

The chain has TRBV5-1 and TRBJ2-1, with a tentative D call TRBD1 (6 bases). Trimming pared 4 bases from V and 0 bases from J, leaving 14 bases between. Germline-derived CDR1 and CDR2 are SGHRS and YFSETQ. The CDR3 runs 16 residues. CDR3 sequence (DNA): TGCGCCAGCAGCCCGCCGACAGGCCACTCCTACAATGAGCAGTTCTTC. This translates into CASSPPTGHSYNEQFF.

V usage is TRBV25-1 and J usage is TRBJ2-5, with D possibly TRBD2 on 6 matching bases. The CDR3 runs 14 residues. The V gene lost 0 bases and the J gene lost 4 bases, with 9 bases spanning the gap. Looked up from germline, CDR1 is MGHDK and CDR2 is SYGVNS. The CDR3 DNA sequence: TGTGCCAGCAGTGAATATACGGGAGCAGAGACCCAGTACTTC. Protein sequence: CASSEYTGAETQYF. Full variable domain (outside the CDR3, taken from reference TRBV25-1 and TRBJ2-5): EADIYQTPRYLVIGTGKKITLECSQTMGHDKMYWYQQDPGMELHLIHYSYGVNSTEKGDLSSESTVSRIRTEHFPLTLESARPSHTSQYLCASSEYTGAETQYFGPGTRLLVL.

J is TRBJ2-4 and V is TRBV7-3; a possible D gene is TRBD2 (5 bases). V shed 3 bases and J shed 0 bases, with 12 bases lying between them. Germline CDR1 is SGHTA and CDR2 is FQGTGA. This CDR3 has 16 amino acids. The CDR3: CASSLSFGLAKNIQYF. CDR3 DNA: TGTGCCAGCAGCTTGTCCTTCGGACTAGCCAAAAACATTCAGTACTTC.

The J gene is TRBJ2-5, the V gene TRBV7-9, with 7 bases identical to TRBD1. The ends lost 5 bases at V and 6 bases at J; junction bases unmatched: 9. The CDR3 covers 14 residues. In germline, CDR1 is SEHNR, CDR2 FQNEAQ (reference sequence). DNA of the CDR3: TGTGCCAGCAGCCAAGACAGGGATGGGCAGACCCAGTACTTC. This gives the protein CASSQDRDGQTQYF.

For the CDR3, the DNA is TGTGCCGGGGCGGATCGGTTCTCCTACGAGCAGTACTTC. Its protein product is CAGADRFSYEQYF. The chain links TRBV10-3 to TRBJ2-7; D is perhaps TRBD1 (5 bases). CDR3 length: 13 residues. The V gene's germline CDR1 is ENHRY and CDR2 SYGVKD. The germline V and J ends were trimmed by 11 bases and 0 bases, with 14 bases remaining between them.

The V call is TRBV2, the J call TRBJ2-7; 7 positions agree with TRBD2. The CDR3 has 18 residues. V shed 3 bases and J 0 bases; nucleotides not matched to a gene: 14. Germline V gene data show CDR1 as SNHLY and CDR2 as FYNNEI. In nucleotides, the CDR3 is TGTGCCAGCAGTGATAATCCTTGGGACTACCCTCACTCCTACGAGCAGTACTTC. Residues: CASSDNPWDYPHSYEQYF.

CDR3 in amino acids: CASSKGQANTGELFF. In nucleotides, the CDR3 is TGCGCCAGCAGCAAGGGACAGGCGAACACCGGGGAGCTGTTTTTT. The chain recombines TRBV5-1 with TRBJ2-2, with 8 positions matching TRBD1. CDR3 length: 15 residues. Germline CDR1 reads SGHRS; CDR2 reads YFSETQ. After removal of 4 bases from V and 0 bases from J, the junction contained 2 bases not matched to a gene.

The chain links TRBV20-1 to TRBJ2-1, with D possibly TRBD2 on 7 matching bases. V lost 5 bases to trimming and J lost 14 bases, with 13 bases between them. Germline loops: CDR1 DFQATT, CDR2 SNEGSKA (reference sequence). The CDR3 consists of 10 residues. The CDR3 nucleotides are TGCAGTGCTGGAGGGGGGAGGGAGTTCTTC. Translating gives CSAGGGREFF.

The chain combines TRBV14 with TRBJ2-1; D ambiguous. The V end was cut by 4 bases, the J end by 8 bases, with 9 bases between. Germline V gene sequence: CDR1 SGHDN, CDR2 FVKESK. The CDR3 has 12 residues. DNA of the CDR3: TGTGCCAGCAGCCCTCCAGAGGATGAGCAGTTCTTC. Its translation: CASSPPEDEQFF.

The V and J genes are TRBV7-2 and TRBJ2-2; possible D gene TRBD1, 5 bases. Germline CDR1 and CDR2: SGHTA and FQGNSA. This CDR3 is 16 amino acids long. Trimming cost V 5 bases and J 0 bases, with 13 bases left between them. Here the CDR3 reads CASSRTTPANTGELFF. The CDR3 nucleotides read TGTGCCAGCAGCCGGACAACGCCCGCGAACACCGGGGAGCTGTTTTTT.

V usage is TRBV27 and J usage is TRBJ2-1; D might be TRBD1 (6 bases). Trimming shortened V by 9 bases and J by 1 base, and 13 bases separated the two germline ends. The CDR3 is 14 residues long. Per germline, CDR1 MNHEY and CDR2 SMNVEV (reference sequence). The CDR3 DNA reads as TGTGCCAGTATGGTGGGGGCTTCCTACAATGAGCAGTTCTTC. This codes for CASMVGASYNEQFF.

The chain combines TRBV19 with TRBJ2-3; 8 bases fit TRBD2. The CDR3 loop spans 15 amino acids. Germline V gene sequence: CDR1 LNHDA, CDR2 SQIVND (reference sequence). V was clipped by 3 bases and J by 6 bases; unmatched bases: 8. CDR3 residues: CASSMTAGVPDTQYF. CDR3 coding DNA: TGTGCCAGTAGTATGACAGCGGGAGTACCGGATACGCAGTATTTT.